This T cell receptor (beta chain) was identified during a study of T cell responses to AZD1222 COVID-19 vaccine. The CDR3 totals 19 residues. V lost 5 bases and J lost 2; bases outside the gene matches: 16. CDR1 SGHTA and CDR2 FQGNSA come from the germline V gene. The repertoire was sequenced with immunoSEQ multiplex PCR; TCRdb's copy has only in-frame clones and lacks some. Of around 150,000 clones in the sample, about 90% were seen once. Notes on this clone: Its specificity is unknown.

General study points: At 160-218 and 743-854, vaccine-associated CD4 TCRs were dominant, and they spanned spike. No day 14 peak samples; only post-peak repertoires were characterized. Clonal diversity was possibly underestimated; the donors were predominantly white British and more often female.

This sample comprised peripheral blood, obtained 28 days after the second dose of the MenACWY control vaccine. The rearrangement links TRBV7-2 to TRBJ2-2; TRBD2 agrees at 8 bases. This clonotype was sampled from an adult who received the MenACWY meningococcal vaccine as a control. The CDR3 DNA sequence: TGTGCCAGCAGCGCCGGGGGGGGTCAAACTGAAAAAAACACCGGGGAGCTGTTTTTT. Residues: CASSAGGGQTEKNTGELFF.